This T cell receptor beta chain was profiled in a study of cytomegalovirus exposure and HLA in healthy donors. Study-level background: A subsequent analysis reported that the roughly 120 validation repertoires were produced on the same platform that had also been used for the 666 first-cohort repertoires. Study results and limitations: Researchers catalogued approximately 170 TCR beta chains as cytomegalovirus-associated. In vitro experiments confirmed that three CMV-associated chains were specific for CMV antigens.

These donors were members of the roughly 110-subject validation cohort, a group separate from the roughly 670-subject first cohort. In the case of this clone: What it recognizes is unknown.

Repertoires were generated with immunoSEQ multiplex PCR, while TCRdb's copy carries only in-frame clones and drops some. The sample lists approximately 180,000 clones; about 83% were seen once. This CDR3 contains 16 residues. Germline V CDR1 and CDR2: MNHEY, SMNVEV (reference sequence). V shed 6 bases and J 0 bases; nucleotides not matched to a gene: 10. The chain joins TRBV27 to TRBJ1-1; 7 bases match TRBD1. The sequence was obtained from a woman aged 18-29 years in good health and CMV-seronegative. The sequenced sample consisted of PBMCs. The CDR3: CASRPKTGQLNTEAFF. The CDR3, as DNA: TGTGCCAGCAGGCCAAAGACGGGACAGCTGAACACTGAAGCTTTCTTT.